Below, one T cell receptor beta chain is given with its context. The antigen is undetermined. This specimen belongs to a study of shared clonotypes between healthy human individuals. Overall study results and limits: Clonotype sharing among donors was thought likely to change with sequencing depth.

The CDR3 has 13 amino acids. The V and J ends lost 7 bases and 11 bases, in that order; junction bases with no gene match: 13. CDR1 and CDR2 from the germline V gene are MDHEN and SYDVKM. Here immunoSEQ multiplex PCR was the method, and the copy in TCRdb shows in-frame clones only, minus some. The sample shows roughly 760,000 clones, roughly 70% of them seen only once. The rearrangement uses TRBV28 and TRBJ1-1, with 7 positions matching TRBD1. This TCR was sampled from a woman in her thirties in good health. Specimen: memory CD4+ T cells sorted from blood. Subset specified: CD45RA-negative fraction. CDR3 coding DNA: TGTGCCAGCATCGAAGGACAGGTAAAACGGGCTTTCTTT. Protein product: CASIEGQVKRAFF.